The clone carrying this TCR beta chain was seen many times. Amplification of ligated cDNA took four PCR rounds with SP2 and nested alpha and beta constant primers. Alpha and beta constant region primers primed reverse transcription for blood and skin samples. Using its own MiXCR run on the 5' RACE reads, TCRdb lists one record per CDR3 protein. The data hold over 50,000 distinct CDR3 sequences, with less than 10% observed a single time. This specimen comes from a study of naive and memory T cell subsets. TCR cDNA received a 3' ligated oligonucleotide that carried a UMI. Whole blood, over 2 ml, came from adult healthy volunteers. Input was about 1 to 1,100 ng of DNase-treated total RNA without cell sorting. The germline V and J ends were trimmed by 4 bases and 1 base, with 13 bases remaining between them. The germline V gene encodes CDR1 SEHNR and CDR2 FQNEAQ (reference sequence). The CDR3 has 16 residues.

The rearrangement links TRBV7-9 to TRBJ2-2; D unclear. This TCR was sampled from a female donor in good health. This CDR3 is CASSSAATENTGELFF. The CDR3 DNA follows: TGTGCCAGCAGCTCTGCCGCTACTGAGAACACCGGGGAGCTGTTTTTT.